Below are 2 T cell receptor beta chains sequenced from a single sample in a study of blood T cells in healthy people across ages. A second PCR, run for roughly 7 to 12 cycles, used a sample-barcoded 5' primer plus a J-beta primer mix. MiXCR was run by TCRdb on the 5' RACE reads, yielding one entry per CDR3 protein. The sample has 1,100,000 or so distinct CDR3 sequences; 40% to 50% are singletons. The specimen sequenced was blood. These receptors were collected from a woman aged 60-70 years in good health.

V is TRBV25-1 and J is TRBJ1-2, with a possible D match to TRBD1 (6 bases). Germline assignment: CDR1 MGHDK and CDR2 SYGVNS. V lost 4 bases and J 5 bases, leaving 8 bases between the germline ends. This CDR3 comprises 12 residues. The CDR3 spells CASSAGEYGYTF. CDR3 nucleotide sequence: TGTGCCAGCAGTGCAGGGGAGTATGGCTACACCTTC.

The rearrangement uses TRBV29-1 and TRBJ2-1, with 7 bases lining up with TRBD1. V trimming: 7 bases; J trimming: 3 bases; junction bases outside the gene matches: 3. The CDR3 length is 12 residues. Looked up from germline, CDR1 is SQVTM and CDR2 is ANQGSEA. The CDR3 sequence: CSGRQGYNEQFF. The CDR3 DNA reads as TGCAGCGGACGACAGGGCTACAATGAGCAGTTCTTC.